This TCR beta chain was captured by sequencing in a study of cytomegalovirus exposure and HLA in healthy donors. The assay was immunoSEQ multiplex PCR, and TCRdb's table has in-frame clones only and misses some. Of around 63,000 clones listed, approximately 88% are singletons. Germline CDR1 reads SGHNT; CDR2 reads YENEEA. The ends were cut back, 5 bases at V and 0 bases at J, with 7 bases in the middle. CDR3 length equals 13 residues. The chain joins TRBV11-3 to TRBJ1-1; D perhaps matches TRBD1 (5 bases). This clonotype was obtained from a woman between 18 and 30 years old in good health and CMV-seronegative. The sequencing sample was made of PBMCs. CDR3 in amino acids: CASSTTVNTEAFF. The DNA of the CDR3 is TGTGCCAGCAGCACGACAGTGAACACTGAAGCTTTCTTT.